One sample yielded the 17 T cell receptor beta chains listed below, sequenced in a study of cytomegalovirus exposure and HLA in healthy donors. TCRdb's copy holds only in-frame clones and misses some; the assay was immunoSEQ multiplex PCR. This table holds about 110,000 clones, 70% to 85% found once. The sequenced material came from PBMCs. These receptors originate from a woman younger than 35 in good health and CMV-seronegative.

This clone showed up just once. This rearrangement joins TRBV6-5 to TRBJ2-5, with D tentatively TRBD2 (5 bases). The V gene lost 5 bases and the J gene lost 5 bases, with 12 bases spanning the gap. The CDR3 has 13 amino acids. Germline CDR1 and CDR2: MNHEY and SVGAGI. CDR3 amino acids: CASSTTRRETQYF. The CDR3 nucleotides read TGTGCCAGCAGTACCACTAGGAGGGAGACCCAGTACTTC.

The chain employs TRBV19 and TRBJ1-3; tentative D call: TRBD1 (6 bases). The CDR3 runs to 15 residues. Germline V CDR1 and CDR2: LNHDA, SQIVND (reference sequence). The V and J ends lost 0 bases and 5 bases respectively, with 11 bases between them. The CDR3 DNA reads as TGTGCCAGTAGTATAGAGTCGGGGACAAGAAACACCATATATTTT. This codes for CASSIESGTRNTIYF. Looking up the rest from reference TRBV19 and TRBJ1-3 gives the full variable domain: DGGITQSPKYLFRKEGQNVTLSCEQNLNHDAMYWYRQDPGQGLRLIYYSQIVNDFQKGDIAEGYSVSREKKESFPLTVTSAQKNPTAFYLCASSIESGTRNTIYFGEGSWLTVV.

V usage is TRBV19 and J usage is TRBJ1-2, with a possible D match to TRBD1 (5 bases). CDR3 length: 12 amino acids. V was pared by 7 bases and J by 3 bases, with 9 bases between. From germline, CDR1 is LNHDA and CDR2 SQIVND (reference sequence). CDR3 in amino acids: CASKSGHYGYTF. The CDR3 nucleotides are TGTGCCAGTAAGTCAGGGCACTATGGCTACACCTTC.

This clone has just one count. The chain recombines TRBV5-1 with TRBJ2-5; 7 bases agree with TRBD1. The CDR3 length is 13 residues. Per the germline V gene, CDR1 is SGHRS and CDR2 is YFSETQ. V dropped 3 bases and J dropped 5; count of bases not matched to a gene: 4. The CDR3 is CASSWDSPETQYF. DNA of the CDR3: TGCGCCAGCAGCTGGGACAGCCCGGAGACCCAGTACTTC.

This chain uses TRBV7-6 with TRBJ2-5; a weak D match, TRBD2 (6 bases). Germline V gives CDR1 SGHVS, CDR2 FNYEAQ. Trimming removed 5 bases from V and 3 bases from J, with 13 bases in between. The CDR3 runs to 14 residues. CDR3 loop: CASSTPRGKETQYF. The CDR3 DNA reads as TGTGCCAGCAGCACCCCTCGGGGGAAAGAGACCCAGTACTTC.

The rearrangement links TRBV27 to TRBJ1-2; TRBD1 matches at 11 bases. The length of the CDR3 is 16 residues. Germline V gene lookup returns CDR1 MNHEY and CDR2 SMNVEV (reference sequence). The V and J ends lost 0 bases and 5 bases, in that order; junction bases with no gene match: 5. The CDR3 nucleotides are TGTGCCAGCAGTTTATCATATGGGGACAGGGGGTATGGCTACACCTTC. It encodes CASSLSYGDRGYGYTF.

The chain combines TRBV5-1 with TRBJ2-2; possible D gene TRBD2, 6 bases. V lost 5 bases and J 6 bases, leaving 11 bases between the germline ends. The CDR3 has 13 amino acids. CDR1 and CDR2 (germline): SGHRS, YFSETQ. The CDR3 coding sequence is TGCGCCAGCAGTCTCTGGGGGGCCGGGGAGCTGTTTTTT. This sequence encodes CASSLWGAGELFF.

The chain recombines TRBV6-5 with TRBJ1-2, with 10 positions matching TRBD1. The trim removed 8 bases at V and 2 bases at J, leaving 5 bases unmatched. Germline V gives CDR1 MNHEY, CDR2 SVGAGI. CDR3 length equals 14 residues. Here the CDR3 DNA reads TGTGCCAGCTCATGGGGACAGGGGAACTATGGCTACACCTTC. Translated: CASSWGQGNYGYTF.

The chain carries TRBV7-9 and TRBJ2-7; 8 bases are a match to TRBD1. V was clipped by 5 bases and J by 0 bases; unmatched bases: 9. The CDR3 loop spans 16 amino acids. Germline CDR1 and CDR2: SEHNR and FQNEAQ (reference sequence). The CDR3 here is CASSRLQGVTSYEQYF. The CDR3 coding sequence is TGTGCCAGCAGCCGCCTACAGGGGGTTACCTCCTACGAGCAGTACTTC.

The J gene is TRBJ1-5, the V gene TRBV5-6; the D is unclear. V lost 4 bases and J lost 3, with 14 bases in between. Germline CDR1 is SGHDT and CDR2 is YYEEEE. The CDR3 sequence is 15 residues long. CDR3 nucleotides: TGTGCCAGCAGCCTATTTACGAGTGACAATCAGCCCCAGCATTTT. Protein sequence: CASSLFTSDNQPQHF.

This clone came up once. This sequence joins TRBV6-1 and TRBJ2-1; the D is unclear. The CDR3 covers 11 residues. Germline V gene data show CDR1 as MNHNS and CDR2 as SASEGT. The V end lost 1 base, the J end lost 7 bases, and 2 bases lay between the germline ends. DNA of the CDR3: TGTGCCAGCAGTGAAGTAAATGAGCAGTTCTTC. Amino acids: CASSEVNEQFF.

The rearrangement links TRBV6-5 to TRBJ2-7; 12 bases fit TRBD1. Germline lookup yields CDR1 MNHEY and CDR2 SVGAGI. The CDR3 runs to 14 residues. V shed 6 bases, J shed 8 bases, and the junction held 8 bases outside the gene matches. In DNA, the CDR3 is TGTGCCAGCAGCCGCACCGGGACAGGGGGCAAGCAGTACTTC. Translating gives CASSRTGTGGKQYF.

The rearrangement links TRBV11-2 to TRBJ2-7; 9 nucleotides align to TRBD1. The ends lost 4 bases at V and 4 bases at J; junction bases unmatched: 8. Germline CDR1 and CDR2: SGHAT and FQNNGV. The CDR3 extends over 15 amino acids. CDR3 amino acids: CASSSLRDRVYEQYF. As DNA, the CDR3 is TGTGCCAGCAGCTCACTTCGGGACAGGGTGTACGAGCAGTACTTC.

V and J are TRBV4-1 and TRBJ2-5, with a weak D call TRBD2 (6 bases). This CDR3 is 16 amino acids long. The germline V gene has CDR1 MGHRA and CDR2 YSYEKL. Trimming took off 0 bases at V and 0 bases at J, with 11 bases between the two ends. The CDR3 reads CASSQEGGQNQETQYF. The CDR3 bases are TGCGCCAGCAGCCAAGAAGGAGGGCAGAACCAAGAGACCCAGTACTTC.

The V call is TRBV7-9, the J call TRBJ1-2; D is possibly TRBD1 (5 bases). Trimming removed 4 bases at V and 2 bases at J, with 11 bases between. The CDR3 runs to 14 residues. Germline assignment: CDR1 SEHNR and CDR2 FQNEAQ (reference sequence). DNA of the CDR3: TGTGCCAGCAGCTCCCTGACAGAGAACTATGGCTACACCTTC. This sequence encodes CASSSLTENYGYTF.

This chain uses TRBV19 with TRBJ2-7, with 8 bases identical to TRBD2. Germline V gene sequence: CDR1 LNHDA, CDR2 SQIVND (reference sequence). Losses at the gene ends were 5 bases for V and 7 bases for J; bases not matched to a gene: 13. CDR3 length: 15 amino acids. CDR3 sequence: CASSAVAGGQREQYF. The CDR3 coding sequence is TGTGCCAGTAGTGCCGTCGCGGGGGGCCAACGGGAGCAGTACTTC.

The chain recombines TRBV5-1 with TRBJ1-5, with D possibly being TRBD1 (6 bases). The CDR3 length is 14 residues. Trimming stripped 4 bases from V and 3 bases from J, with 11 bases between. Germline lookup yields CDR1 SGHRS and CDR2 YFSETQ. CDR3 residues: CASSMGQDNQPQHF. CDR3 coding DNA: TGCGCCAGCAGCATGGGACAAGACAATCAGCCCCAGCATTTT.